The source of this T cell receptor (beta chain) is a study of T cell responses to AZD1222 COVID-19 vaccine. Method: immunoSEQ multiplex PCR; TCRdb's copy keeps in-frame clones and lacks some. The sample gives 200,000 to 250,000 clones, about 94% of which show up once; over 1.5% is in the top ten. Germline V gene sequence: CDR1 GTSNPN, CDR2 SVGIG (reference sequence). The CDR3 consists of 13 residues. V lost 2 bases, J lost 5 bases, and 7 bases lay in between. Findings and caveats of the study: Donors skewed white British and female; clonal diversity was possibly underestimated. Recipients of two AZD1222 doses showed rising Spike-specific TCR breadth and depth. Recipients of AZD1222 seropositive at baseline numbered only five or six. Nearly half of spike-specific TCRs reportedly target variant regions that are unmutated in the B.1.351 and B.1.1.7 variants.

A note on this clone: Its target is not known.

The sample was peripheral blood, taken 28 days after the second dose of the MenACWY control vaccine. The rearrangement joins TRBV30 to TRBJ1-6; D gene unclear. This receptor was taken from an adult who received the MenACWY meningococcal vaccine as a control. The CDR3 is CAWSPQNNSPLHF. CDR3 DNA sequence: TGTGCCTGGAGTCCACAGAATAATTCACCCCTCCACTTT.